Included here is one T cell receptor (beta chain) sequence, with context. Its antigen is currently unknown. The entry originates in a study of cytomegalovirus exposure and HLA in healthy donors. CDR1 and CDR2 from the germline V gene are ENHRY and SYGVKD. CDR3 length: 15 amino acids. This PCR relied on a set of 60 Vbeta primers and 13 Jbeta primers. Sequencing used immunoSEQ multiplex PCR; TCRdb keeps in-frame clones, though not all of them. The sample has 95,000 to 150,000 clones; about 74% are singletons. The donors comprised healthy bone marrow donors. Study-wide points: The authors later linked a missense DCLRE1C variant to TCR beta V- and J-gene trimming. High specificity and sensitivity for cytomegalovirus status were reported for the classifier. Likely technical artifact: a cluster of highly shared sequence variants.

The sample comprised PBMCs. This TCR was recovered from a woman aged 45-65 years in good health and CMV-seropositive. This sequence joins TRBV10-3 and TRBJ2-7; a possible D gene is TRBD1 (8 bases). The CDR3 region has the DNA TGTGCAGCCCACCCCGGGGGGACAGGAGCCTACGAGCAGTACTTC. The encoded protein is CAAHPGGTGAYEQYF.